The sequence of this T cell receptor (beta chain) was determined in a study of T cells after yellow fever vaccination. This clonotype was observed many times. As yet, its antigen is unknown. Germline lookup yields CDR1 DFQATT and CDR2 SNEGSKA (reference sequence). With V trimmed by 7 bases and J by 4 bases, 12 bases remained unmatched. The CDR3 contains 14 residues. Points from the study as a whole: Most clones from primary vaccination were detected again post-booster (just over 95% CD4, 88% CD8). A weaker secondary response peaked on day 5, the primary on day 15.

By 5'RACE template switching, TCR cDNA was produced, with a universal primer site and UMIs added in the process. Via MiXCR, TCRdb re-called the 5' RACE reads, giving one row per CDR3 protein. The table shows 350,000 or so distinct CDR3 sequences, with less than 9.5% occurring only once. The sample consisted of PBMCs, taken roughly 45 days after the first yellow fever vaccination. The J gene is TRBJ1-2, the V gene TRBV20-1, with 7 bases identical to TRBD1. The clonotype comes from a man between 18 and 29 years old who received the YFV17D yellow fever vaccine. CDR3 region: CSGVKRGRSYGYTF. As DNA, the CDR3 is TGCAGTGGCGTCAAAAGGGGGCGCAGCTATGGCTACACCTTC.